This T cell receptor beta chain stems from a study of blood T cells in healthy people across ages. This clonotype was counted at least ten times. Next came a second PCR, run for 7 to 11 cycles, which used a sample-barcoded 5' primer along with a J-beta primer mix. Using its own MiXCR run on the 5' RACE reads, TCRdb lists one record per CDR3 protein. Seen here are 590,000 or so distinct CDR3 sequences, approximately 30% observed once, and the top ten hold around 16%. CDR3 length: 12 amino acids. V was clipped by 7 bases and J by 6 bases; unmatched bases: 3. From germline, CDR1 is LNHDA and CDR2 SQIVND (reference sequence).

Material for sequencing was blood. This sequence joins TRBV19 and TRBJ1-2, with 9 positions matching TRBD1. This receptor was obtained from an elderly woman in good health. As DNA, the CDR3 is TGTGCCAGTATGGGGACAGGGAATGGCTACACCTTC. This codes for CASMGTGNGYTF. The full variable domain, completed using reference TRBV19 and TRBJ1-2, is DGGITQSPKYLFRKEGQNVTLSCEQNLNHDAMYWYRQDPGQGLRLIYYSQIVNDFQKGDIAEGYSVSREKKESFPLTVTSAQKNPTAFYLCASMGTGNGYTFGSGTRLTVV.